The rows below give T cell receptor beta chains drawn from one sample of a study of shared clonotypes between healthy human individuals. Data came from immunoSEQ multiplex PCR; TCRdb stores just in-frame clones and leaves some out. The table has 2 million or so clones, about 95% seen once. The source material was naive CD8+ T cells sorted from blood. Receptors originate from a man between 18 and 35 years old in good health. CDR3s include the opening cysteine and the closing phenylalanine or tryptophan. The D gene is left open where the match is weak. Some rows mark clone size as missing; the rest say once, few, many or name a class of expanded clone.

size,J,V,D,CDR3,DNA
.,TRBJ2-7,TRBV9,TRBD1,CASSPQGQGYEQYF,TGTGCCAGCAGCCCTCAGGGACAGGGATACGAGCAGTACTTC
.,TRBJ2-2,TRBV19,TRBD2,CASSPSGPTGELFF,TGTGCCAGTAGCCCTAGCGGTCCGACCGGGGAGCTGTTTTTT
.,TRBJ2-4,TRBV9,.,CASTLYMDPLLAKNIQYF,TGTGCCAGCACGCTGTATATGGATCCTCTTCTAGCCAAAAACATTCAGTACTTC
.,TRBJ1-1,TRBV9,.,CASSVLPPGHEFNTEAFF,TGTGCCAGCAGCGTCCTGCCGCCGGGACACGAGTTCAACACTGAAGCTTTCTTT
once,TRBJ1-2,TRBV21-1,.,CASSIFQGREKDGYTF,TGTGCCAGCAGCATCTTCCAGGGTAGAGAGAAGGATGGCTACACCTTC
.,TRBJ1-5,TRBV11-2,.,CASSLRDGAYSNQPQHF,TGTGCCAGCAGCTTAAGGGATGGGGCTTATAGCAATCAGCCCCAGCATTTT
once,TRBJ1-5,TRBV2,.,CASSDSGYNQPQHF,TGTGCCAGCAGTGATTCGGGTTACAATCAGCCCCAGCATTTT
.,TRBJ1-2,TRBV27,.,CASGTSGVPPNYGYTF,TGTGCCAGCGGTACTTCGGGTGTTCCCCCAAACTATGGCTACACCTTC
.,TRBJ2-7,TRBV10-3,TRBD2,CATGFGLAVSYEQYF,TGTGCCACAGGATTCGGACTAGCGGTATCCTACGAGCAGTACTTC
.,TRBJ1-2,TRBV5-6,TRBD1,CASSLTTGITSNYGYTF,TGTGCCAGCAGCTTGACGACAGGGATCACTTCTAACTATGGCTACACCTTC
.,TRBJ1-3,TRBV18,.,CASSPPEVPASGNTIYF,TGTGCCAGCTCACCACCAGAGGTCCCGGCCTCTGGAAACACCATATATTTT
.,TRBJ2-1,TRBV27,.,CASSNGFGANEQFF,TGTGCCAGCAGTAACGGATTTGGGGCCAATGAGCAGTTCTTC
.,TRBJ2-7,TRBV27,TRBD1,CASSSRGAGGRGYEQYF,TGTGCCAGCAGTTCCCGTGGGGCAGGGGGCCGCGGGTACGAGCAGTACTTC
once,TRBJ2-1,TRBV14,TRBD2,CASSPSGGTYNEQFF,TGTGCCAGCAGCCCTAGCGGAGGGACCTACAATGAGCAGTTCTTC
once,TRBJ2-3,TRBV5-4,.,CASSLPQSTDTQYF,TGTGCCAGCAGCTTACCACAGAGCACAGATACGCAGTATTTT
.,TRBJ1-1,TRBV13,TRBD1,CASSYPGTGVTEAFF,TGTGCCAGCAGCTACCCCGGGACAGGGGTCACTGAAGCTTTCTTT
.,TRBJ2-7,TRBV9,.,CASSGGATGYEQYF,TGTGCCAGCAGTGGTGGGGCCACAGGTTACGAGCAGTACTTC
.,TRBJ2-2,TRBV29-1,.,CSTPANTGELFF,TGCAGCACTCCGGCGAACACCGGGGAGCTGTTTTTT
.,TRBJ2-1,TRBV6-6,.,CASSYESAEQFF,TGTGCCAGCAGTTACGAGAGCGCTGAGCAGTTCTTC
.,TRBJ1-4,TRBV2,TRBD1,CASSVLVDRVSNEKLFF,TGTGCCAGCAGCGTATTAGTCGACAGGGTTTCAAATGAAAAACTGTTTTTT
.,TRBJ2-7,TRBV19,TRBD2,CASSILFDGTSSHEQYF,TGTGCCAGTAGTATACTATTTGACGGGACTAGCTCCCACGAGCAGTACTTC
.,TRBJ2-7,TRBV27,.,CASPREVSYEQYF,TGTGCCAGCCCGAGAGAGGTCTCCTACGAGCAGTACTTC
.,TRBJ1-4,TRBV2,.,CASSEMAWAEKLFF,TGTGCCAGCAGTGAAATGGCATGGGCTGAAAAACTGTTTTTT
.,TRBJ1-1,TRBV6-5,.,CASSYSRTVTEAFF,TGTGCCAGCAGTTACTCCCGGACAGTTACTGAAGCTTTCTTT
.,TRBJ2-1,TRBV4-1,TRBD2,CASSLSELAAEQFF,TGCGCCAGCAGTCTCTCCGAGCTAGCGGCAGAGCAGTTCTTC
.,TRBJ1-2,TRBV6-5,.,CASSAPSGWGGYTF,TGTGCCAGCAGTGCCCCATCCGGGTGGGGTGGCTACACCTTC
.,TRBJ1-1,TRBV4-2,TRBD1,CASSLRGDTEAFF,TGTGCCAGCAGCCTCAGGGGGGACACTGAAGCTTTCTTT
.,TRBJ1-5,TRBV7-9,.,CASSPGLALNQPQHF,TGTGCCAGCAGCCCGGGGTTGGCCCTTAATCAGCCCCAGCATTTT
.,TRBJ1-1,TRBV11-2,.,CASSLDRRTSWNTEAFF,TGTGCCAGCAGCTTAGATAGGCGGACGTCCTGGAACACTGAAGCTTTCTTT
.,TRBJ2-7,TRBV19,.,CASSPFSGSYEQYF,TGTGCCAGTAGCCCCTTCTCCGGGAGCTACGAGCAGTACTTC